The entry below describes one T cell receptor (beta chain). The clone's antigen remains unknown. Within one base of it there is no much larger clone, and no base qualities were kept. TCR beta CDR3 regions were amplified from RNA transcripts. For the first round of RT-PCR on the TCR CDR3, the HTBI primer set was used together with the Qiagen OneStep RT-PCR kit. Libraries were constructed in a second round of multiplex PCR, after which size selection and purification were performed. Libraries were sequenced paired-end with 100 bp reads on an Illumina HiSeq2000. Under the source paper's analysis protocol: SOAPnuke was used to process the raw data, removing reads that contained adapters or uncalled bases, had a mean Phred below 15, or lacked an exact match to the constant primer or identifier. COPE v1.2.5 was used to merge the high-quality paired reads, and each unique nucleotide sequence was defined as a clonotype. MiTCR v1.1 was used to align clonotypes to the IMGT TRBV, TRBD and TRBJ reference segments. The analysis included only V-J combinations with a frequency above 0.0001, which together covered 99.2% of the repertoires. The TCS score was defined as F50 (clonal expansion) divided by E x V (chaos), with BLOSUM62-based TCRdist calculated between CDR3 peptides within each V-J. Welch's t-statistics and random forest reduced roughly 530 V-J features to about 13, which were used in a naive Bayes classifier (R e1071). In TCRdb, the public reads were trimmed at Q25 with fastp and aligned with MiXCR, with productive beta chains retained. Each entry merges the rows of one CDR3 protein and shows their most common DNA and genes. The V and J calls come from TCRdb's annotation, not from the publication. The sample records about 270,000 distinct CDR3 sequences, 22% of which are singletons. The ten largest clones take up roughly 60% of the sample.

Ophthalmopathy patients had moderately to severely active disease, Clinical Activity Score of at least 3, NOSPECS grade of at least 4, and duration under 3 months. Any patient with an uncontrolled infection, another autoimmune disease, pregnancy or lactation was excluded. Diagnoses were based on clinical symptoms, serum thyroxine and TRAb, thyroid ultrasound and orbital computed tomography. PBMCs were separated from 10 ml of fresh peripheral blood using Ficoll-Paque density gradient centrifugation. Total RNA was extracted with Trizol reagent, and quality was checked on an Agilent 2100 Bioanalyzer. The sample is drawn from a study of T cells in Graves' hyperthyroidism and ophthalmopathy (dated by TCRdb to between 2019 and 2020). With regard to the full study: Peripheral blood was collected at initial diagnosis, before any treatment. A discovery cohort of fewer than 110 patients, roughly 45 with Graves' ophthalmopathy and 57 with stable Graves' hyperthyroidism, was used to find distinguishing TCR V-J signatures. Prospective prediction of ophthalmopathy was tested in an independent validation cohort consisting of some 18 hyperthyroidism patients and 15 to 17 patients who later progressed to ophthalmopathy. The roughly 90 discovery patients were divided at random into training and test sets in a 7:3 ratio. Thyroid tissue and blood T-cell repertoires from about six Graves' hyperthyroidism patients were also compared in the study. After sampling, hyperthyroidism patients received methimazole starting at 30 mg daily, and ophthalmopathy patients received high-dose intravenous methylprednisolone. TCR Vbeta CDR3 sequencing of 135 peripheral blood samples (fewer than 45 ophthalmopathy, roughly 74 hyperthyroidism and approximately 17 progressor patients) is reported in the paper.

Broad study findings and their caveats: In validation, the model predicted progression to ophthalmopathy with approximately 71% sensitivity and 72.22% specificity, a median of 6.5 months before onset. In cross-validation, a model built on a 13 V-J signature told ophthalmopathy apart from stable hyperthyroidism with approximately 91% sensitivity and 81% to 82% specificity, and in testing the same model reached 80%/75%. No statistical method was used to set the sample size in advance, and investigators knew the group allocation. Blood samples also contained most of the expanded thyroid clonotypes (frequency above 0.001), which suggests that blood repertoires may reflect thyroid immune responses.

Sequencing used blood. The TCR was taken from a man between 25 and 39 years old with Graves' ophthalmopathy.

DNA sequence: TGTGCCAGCAGTTTACCGGGACCCAAGGGCGGGGAGCTGTTTTTT. Its protein is CASSLPGPKGGELFF. The V and J segments used are TRBV12-3 or TRBV12-4 and TRBJ2-2; the D call is possibly TRBD1 or TRBD2, each sharing 5 bases. V is clipped by 2 bases and J by 7 bases, and the sequence between their germline boundaries is 14 bases long. Reading from cysteine to phenylalanine, the CDR3 counts 15 amino acids. Only CDR3 DNA remains: 45 bases, in frame from the first base.